The table lists the clone carrying this TCR beta chain with a few counts. In the study's own analysis: Nucleated cell number was recorded as an estimate derived from reference gene primer amplification. Measured with immunoSEQ multiplex PCR; TCRdb has only the in-frame clones, and not every one. V and J calls and clone size come straight from that table; D and trimming were deduced from the DNA. The sample consists of about 100,000 clones, about 89% of them appearing once. This sample stems from a study of blood T cell repertoires in COVID-19. At the level of the study: The United States, Italy and Spain provided the acute and convalescent COVID-19 samples. T cells, B-cell-depleted T cells, or PBMCs supplied cDNA or gDNA.

Germline loops: CDR1 SEHNR, CDR2 FQNEAQ (reference sequence). Trimming removed 1 base from V and 5 bases from J, with 5 bases in between. The CDR3 extends over 12 amino acids. The sample comprised peripheral blood. The chain recombines TRBV7-9 with TRBJ2-5; D is unresolved. The TCR was taken from a human donor in a cohort sampled during active COVID-19. CDR3 nucleotide sequence: TGTGCCAGCAGCTTAGTGGAGGAGACCCAGTACTTC. It encodes CASSLVEETQYF.